The entry that follows covers one T cell receptor (beta chain) sequence. Self-reported history from a screening survey and questionnaire set each donor's cohort. Generated by immunoSEQ multiplex PCR, the TCRdb table keeps only in-frame clones and is missing some. The sample holds 150,000 to 200,000 clones, around 91% seen once. This sample is drawn from a study of blood T cell repertoires in COVID-19. V lost 8 bases and J 4 bases, leaving 12 bases between the germline ends. Germline V gene data show CDR1 as MNHEY and CDR2 as SVGAGI. This CDR3 has 14 amino acids. Sample: PBMCs or T cells enriched from blood (not recorded which). The origin of this receptor is a woman between 18 and 29 years old who had recovered from COVID-19. The gene calls are TRBV6-5 and TRBJ2-6; no definite D call. The CDR3 region has the DNA TGTGCCAGCTCTATACTCTCGGGGGCCAACGTCCTGACTTTC. Its protein is CASSILSGANVLTF.